This T cell receptor (beta chain) is from a study of beta chain features in type 1 diabetes. On this clone: What it binds is unknown.

General study findings and limits: Patients with Type 1 diabetes showed moderately but significantly shorter TCRB CDR3s in all four CD4+ subsets.

Isolated RNA was reverse transcribed in full, so expressed TCRB transcripts were sequenced. Repertoires were generated with immunoSEQ multiplex PCR, while TCRdb's copy carries only in-frame clones and drops some. The sample carries 600,000 to 700,000 clones, around an eighth recorded once. Without exception, sorted populations had purity beyond 95%. The CDR3 runs to 14 residues. Germline V CDR1 and CDR2: SQVTM, ANQGSEA. V was pared by 4 bases and J by 1 base, with 10 bases between. Sequencing was done on a sample of naive CD4+ T cells from blood. This sequence was found in a man aged 25-45 years with type 1 diabetes. The V and J genes are TRBV29-1 and TRBJ2-2; D is undetermined. CDR3 in amino acids: CSVGNRWNTGELFF. In DNA, the CDR3 is TGCAGCGTTGGGAATAGATGGAACACCGGGGAGCTGTTTTTT.